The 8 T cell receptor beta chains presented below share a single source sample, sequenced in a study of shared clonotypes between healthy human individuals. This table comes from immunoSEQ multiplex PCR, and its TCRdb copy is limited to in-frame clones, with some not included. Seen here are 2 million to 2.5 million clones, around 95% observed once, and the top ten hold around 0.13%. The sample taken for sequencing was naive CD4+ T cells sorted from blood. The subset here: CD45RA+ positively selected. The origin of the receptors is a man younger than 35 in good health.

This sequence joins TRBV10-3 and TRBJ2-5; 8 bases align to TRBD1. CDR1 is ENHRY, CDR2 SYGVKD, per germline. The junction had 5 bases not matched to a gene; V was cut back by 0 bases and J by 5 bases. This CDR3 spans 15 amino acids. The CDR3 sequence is CAISESGTGWETQYF. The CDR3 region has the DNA TGTGCCATCAGTGAGTCCGGGACAGGTTGGGAGACCCAGTACTTC.

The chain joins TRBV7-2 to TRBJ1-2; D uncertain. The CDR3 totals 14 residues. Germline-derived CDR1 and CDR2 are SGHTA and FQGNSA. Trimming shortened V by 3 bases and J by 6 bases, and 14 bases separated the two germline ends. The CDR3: CASSFTLDINGYTF. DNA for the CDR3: TGTGCCAGCAGCTTTACGTTGGATATAAATGGCTACACCTTC.

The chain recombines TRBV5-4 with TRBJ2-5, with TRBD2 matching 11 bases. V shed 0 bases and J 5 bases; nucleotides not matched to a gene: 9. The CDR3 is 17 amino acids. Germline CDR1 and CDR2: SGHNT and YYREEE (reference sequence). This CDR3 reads CASSLGGTSGSVETQYF. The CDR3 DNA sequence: TGTGCCAGCAGCTTGGGGGGCACTAGCGGGAGTGTGGAGACCCAGTACTTC.

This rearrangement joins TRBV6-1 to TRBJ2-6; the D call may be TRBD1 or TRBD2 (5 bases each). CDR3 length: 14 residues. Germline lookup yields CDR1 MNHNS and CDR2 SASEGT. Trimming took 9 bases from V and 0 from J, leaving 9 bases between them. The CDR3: CASRDRSGANVLTF. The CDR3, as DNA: TGTGCCAGTAGGGACCGCTCTGGGGCCAACGTCCTGACTTTC.

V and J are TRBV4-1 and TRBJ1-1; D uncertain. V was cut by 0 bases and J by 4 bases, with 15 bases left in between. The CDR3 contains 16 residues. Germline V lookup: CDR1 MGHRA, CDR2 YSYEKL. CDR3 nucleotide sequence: TGCGCCAGCAGCCAAGATCCCGGCAGACCCCTCACTGAAGCTTTCTTT. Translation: CASSQDPGRPLTEAFF.

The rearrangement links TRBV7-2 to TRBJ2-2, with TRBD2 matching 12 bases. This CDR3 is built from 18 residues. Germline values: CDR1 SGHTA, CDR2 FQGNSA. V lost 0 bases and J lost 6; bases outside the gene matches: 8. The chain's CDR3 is CASSLAARLAGGAGELFF. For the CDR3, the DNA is TGTGCCAGCAGCTTAGCAGCCCGGCTAGCGGGGGGGGCCGGGGAGCTGTTTTTT.

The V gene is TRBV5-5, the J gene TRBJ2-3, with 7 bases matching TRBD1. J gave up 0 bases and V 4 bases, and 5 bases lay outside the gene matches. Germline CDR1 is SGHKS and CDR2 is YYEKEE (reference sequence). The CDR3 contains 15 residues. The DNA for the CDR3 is TGTGCCAGCAGCCGACAGGGCTCTAGCACAGATACGCAGTATTTT. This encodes CASSRQGSSTDTQYF.

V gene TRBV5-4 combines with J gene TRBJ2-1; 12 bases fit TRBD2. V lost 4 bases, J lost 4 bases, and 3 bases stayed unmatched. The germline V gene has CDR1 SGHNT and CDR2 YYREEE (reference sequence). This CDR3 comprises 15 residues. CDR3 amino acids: CASSHTSGGYNEQFF. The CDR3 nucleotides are TGTGCCAGCAGCCACACTAGCGGGGGGTACAATGAGCAGTTCTTC.